The 5 T cell receptor beta chains reported below all come from one sample, sequenced in a study of cytomegalovirus exposure and HLA in healthy donors. The primer mix had 60 Vbeta and 13 Jbeta primers. Sequencing used immunoSEQ multiplex PCR; TCRdb keeps in-frame clones, though not all of them. The table shows about 170,000 clones, with around 80% occurring only once. Sequenced material: PBMCs. The receptor source for this set is a woman aged 25-40 years in good health and CMV-seropositive.

The CDR3 loop is CASSKDRAGGAFF. The DNA for the CDR3 is TGTGCCAGCAGCAAAGACAGGGCGGGGGGGGCTTTCTTT. J is TRBJ1-1 and V is TRBV5-4, with 7 bases lining up with TRBD1. After removal of 4 bases from V and 11 bases from J, the junction contained 11 bases not matched to a gene. The CDR3 spans 13 residues. CDR1 is SGHNT, CDR2 YYREEE, per germline (reference sequence). Full variable domain (missing parts from reference TRBV5-4 and TRBJ1-1): ETGVTQSPTHLIKTRGQQVTLRCSSQSGHNTVSWYQQALGQGPQFIFQYYREEENGRGNFPPRFSGLQFPNYSSELNVNALELDDSALYLCASSKDRAGGAFFGQGTRLTVV.

The chain couples TRBV10-2 to TRBJ2-5; 9 nucleotides align to TRBD2. V was pared by 5 bases and J by 4 bases, with 2 bases of the junction left unmatched. In germline, CDR1 is WSHSY, CDR2 SAAADI. The CDR3 contains 13 residues. The CDR3 DNA sequence: TGCGCCAGCAGTAAACTAGCGGGAGAGACCCAGTACTTC. Protein: CASSKLAGETQYF.

CDR3 residues: CASSEDRGRDTEAFF. In DNA form, the CDR3 reads TGTGCCAGCAGTGAGGACAGGGGGCGTGATACTGAAGCTTTCTTT. This chain uses TRBV6-1 with TRBJ1-1, with 11 bases lining up with TRBD1. CDR1 and CDR2 from the germline V gene are MNHNS and SASEGT. Germline trimming cut 3 bases from V and 5 bases from J; bases unmatched to any gene: 5. CDR3 length: 15 residues.

The CDR3 here is CASSPRLGAFF. The CDR3 nucleotides are TGTGCCAGCAGCCCTAGACTGGGAGCTTTCTTT. The rearrangement links TRBV6-4 to TRBJ1-1; D ambiguous. The V end was cut by 6 bases, the J end by 10 bases, with 12 bases between. The germline V gene encodes CDR1 MRHNA and CDR2 SNTAGT. The CDR3 covers 11 residues.

The rearrangement uses TRBV25-1 and TRBJ2-2; D not certain. The CDR3 covers 13 residues. Germline lookup yields CDR1 MGHDK and CDR2 SYGVNS. V was cut by 10 bases and J by 6 bases, with 15 bases left in between. The CDR3 is CATLEPRAGELFF. The CDR3 coding sequence is TGTGCCACCCTCGAACCACGGGCCGGGGAGCTGTTTTTT. The variable domain in full, with the rest retrieved from reference TRBV25-1 and TRBJ2-2, is EADIYQTPRYLVIGTGKKITLECSQTMGHDKMYWYQQDPGMELHLIHYSYGVNSTEKGDLSSESTVSRIRTEHFPLTLESARPSHTSQYLCATLEPRAGELFFGEGSRLTVL.